The rows below give T cell receptor beta chains drawn from one sample of a study of tumor-infiltrating lymphocytes in primary liver carcinoma. TCRdb re-called the multiplex PCR reads through MiXCR, storing one row per CDR3 protein. The repertoire includes more than 45,000 distinct CDR3 sequences, around 77% of them detected once, and around a quarter sits in the top ten. Sequencing was done on a sample of liver tumor tissue from sampling region 5. Receptors were obtained from a man aged 40-50 years with primary liver carcinoma and hepatitis B virus infection. Both conserved end residues are part of each CDR3. The order of the fields is D gene, J gene, clone size, V gene, CDR3 DNA, CDR3 protein. A D gene is named only where the DNA matches it firmly. Some rows mark clone size as missing; the rest say once, few, many or name a class of expanded clone.

d_gene: .
j_gene: TRBJ2-3
abundance: many
v_gene: TRBV4-3
CDR3nt: TGCGCCAGCAGCCCCCTTGCTGGGGATACGCGGTATTTT
CDR3aa: CASSPLAGDTRYF

d_gene: TRBD1
j_gene: TRBJ2-1
abundance: medium-sized
v_gene: TRBV29-1
CDR3nt: TGCAGCGTTCAAAGACCTACAGGGGTAACAGGCAATGAGCAGTTCTTC
CDR3aa: CSVQRPTGVTGNEQFF

d_gene: .
j_gene: TRBJ2-5
abundance: .
v_gene: TRBV7-8
CDR3nt: TGTGCTAGCAGCTTCACAAGGGGCAGAGAGACCCAGTACTTC
CDR3aa: CASSFTRGRETQYF

d_gene: TRBD2
j_gene: TRBJ2-5
abundance: few
v_gene: TRBV20-1
CDR3nt: TGCAGTGCTAGAGACCTAGCGGGAGCCGGAGGGACCCAGTACTTC
CDR3aa: CSARDLAGAGGTQYF

d_gene: .
j_gene: TRBJ2-3
abundance: .
v_gene: TRBV5-1
CDR3nt: TGCGCCAGCACCACGGGGGTAGCGGAAGATACGCAGTATTTT
CDR3aa: CASTTGVAEDTQYF

d_gene: TRBD2
j_gene: TRBJ2-1
abundance: .
v_gene: TRBV11-1
CDR3nt: TGTGCCAGCAGCTTATACCGCTCCGCGGGAGGATCCTACAACGAGCAGCTCTTC
CDR3aa: CASSLYRSAGGSYNEQLF

d_gene: TRBD1
j_gene: TRBJ1-4
abundance: .
v_gene: TRBV29-1
CDR3nt: TGCAGTGTTTCTGGACAGGGACATTATGAAAAACTGTTTTTT
CDR3aa: CSVSGQGHYEKLFF

d_gene: TRBD2
j_gene: TRBJ2-1
abundance: .
v_gene: TRBV5-1
CDR3nt: TGTGCCAGCATGGCGGGGGGCGCCGCCTATAATGATCAGTTCTTT
CDR3aa: CASMAGGAAYNDQFF

d_gene: .
j_gene: TRBJ2-7
abundance: once
v_gene: TRBV5-4
CDR3nt: TGTGCCAGCAGCTTACGGAGTAGCTGGAGCGAGCAGTACTTC
CDR3aa: CASSLRSSWSEQYF

d_gene: .
j_gene: TRBJ2-7
abundance: once
v_gene: TRBV29-1
CDR3nt: TGCAGCGTTGAAGGGGGTCAGCAGTACTTC
CDR3aa: CSVEGGQQYF

d_gene: .
j_gene: TRBJ2-7
abundance: .
v_gene: TRBV29-1
CDR3nt: TGCATCGTTGAAGATCCAGGAGGAAGCCCCTACGAGCAGTACTTC
CDR3aa: CIVEDPGGSPYEQYF

d_gene: .
j_gene: TRBJ2-1
abundance: .
v_gene: TRBV30
CDR3nt: TGTTTCTGGAGCCGGCCGGGGTCTGAGTCCTATAATGAGCAGTTCTTC
CDR3aa: CFWSRPGSESYNEQFF

d_gene: .
j_gene: TRBJ1-2
abundance: .
v_gene: TRBV20-1
CDR3nt: TGCAGTGCTAGACACTGGGCCGGGGGCTACACCTTC
CDR3aa: CSARHWAGGYTF

d_gene: .
j_gene: TRBJ1-4
abundance: .
v_gene: TRBV6-5
CDR3nt: TGTGTCAGCAATTACGAGATTGCAACTAATGAAAAACTGTTTTTT
CDR3aa: CVSNYEIATNEKLFF

d_gene: .
j_gene: TRBJ1-5
abundance: .
v_gene: TRBV20-1
CDR3nt: TGCAGTGCTACCAATCCGGAGCACATTAATCAGCCCCAGCATTTT
CDR3aa: CSATNPEHINQPQHF

d_gene: TRBD2
j_gene: TRBJ2-3
abundance: few
v_gene: TRBV7-3
CDR3nt: TGTGCCAGCAGCTTAGCGGGAGGGACCGATATGCAGTATTTT
CDR3aa: CASSLAGGTDMQYF

d_gene: .
j_gene: TRBJ1-2
abundance: .
v_gene: TRBV12-3/TRBV12-4
CDR3nt: TGTGCCAGCAGCGTAGGAGGCTATGGCTACACCTTC
CDR3aa: CASSVGGYGYTF

d_gene: .
j_gene: TRBJ2-3
abundance: once
v_gene: TRBV11-2
CDR3nt: TGTGCCAGCAGCTTAGGGCGACTAGAGGGAGATACACAGTATTTT
CDR3aa: CASSLGRLEGDTQYF

d_gene: .
j_gene: TRBJ1-1
abundance: .
v_gene: TRBV10-3
CDR3nt: TGTGCCAGTCGGGACTGGGACACTGTAGCTTTATTT
CDR3aa: CASRDWDTVALF

d_gene: TRBD2
j_gene: TRBJ2-1
abundance: .
v_gene: TRBV5-1
CDR3nt: TGCGCCAGCAGCCCCGGACTAGCGGGAGTTCAAGGTAAGCAGTTCTTC
CDR3aa: CASSPGLAGVQGKQFF

d_gene: .
j_gene: TRBJ2-2
abundance: .
v_gene: TRBV4-1
CDR3nt: TGCGCCAGCAACCGCGCCGTAGCCGGGGAGCTGTTTTTT
CDR3aa: CASNRAVAGELFF

d_gene: .
j_gene: TRBJ2-1
abundance: .
v_gene: TRBV7-8
CDR3nt: TGTGCCAGCAGCTTAGGCTTTGGCAGGAGGTATGAGCAGTTCTTC
CDR3aa: CASSLGFGRRYEQFF

d_gene: .
j_gene: TRBJ2-2
abundance: medium-sized
v_gene: TRBV6-6
CDR3nt: TGTGCCAGCACTACAGGGGGGGCGAACACCGGGGAGCTGTTTTTT
CDR3aa: CASTTGGANTGELFF

d_gene: .
j_gene: TRBJ2-3
abundance: .
v_gene: TRBV11-3
CDR3nt: TGTGCCAGCAGCCCCGGTGGGGGTCACACAGATACTCGGTATTTT
CDR3aa: CASSPGGGHTDTRYF

d_gene: TRBD1
j_gene: TRBJ2-3
abundance: .
v_gene: TRBV6-5
CDR3nt: TGTGCCAGCAAAAGGACAGGGGGCACGGATACGCTGTATTTT
CDR3aa: CASKRTGGTDTLYF

d_gene: .
j_gene: TRBJ1-5
abundance: .
v_gene: TRBV7-8
CDR3nt: TGTACCAGCAGATTGACTGGGGACAATCAGCCTCAGCATTTT
CDR3aa: CTSRLTGDNQPQHF

d_gene: .
j_gene: TRBJ2-5
abundance: .
v_gene: TRBV12-3/TRBV12-4
CDR3nt: TGTGCCAGCAGTTTAAAGCAAGAGACCCAGTATTTC
CDR3aa: CASSLKQETQYF

d_gene: TRBD2
j_gene: TRBJ2-1
abundance: few
v_gene: TRBV4-2
CDR3nt: TGTGCCAGGAGCCAAGAAGCGGGAGGACACAATGAGCAGTTCTTC
CDR3aa: CARSQEAGGHNEQFF

d_gene: TRBD2
j_gene: TRBJ2-3
abundance: .
v_gene: TRBV7-9
CDR3nt: TGTGCCAGCAGCCCCCAGCGGGAGACTTTTGGAGATACACAGTATTTT
CDR3aa: CASSPQRETFGDTQYF

d_gene: .
j_gene: TRBJ2-1
abundance: once
v_gene: TRBV6-2/TRBV6-3
CDR3nt: TGTCCCAGCAGTTACCTGATAGTTGGAAATGAGCAGCTCTTC
CDR3aa: CPSSYLIVGNEQLF

d_gene: .
j_gene: TRBJ1-6
abundance: .
v_gene: TRBV6-6
CDR3nt: TGTGCCAGCAGTTCCCCACAGTCCTATAATTCACCCCTCCACTTT
CDR3aa: CASSSPQSYNSPLHF

d_gene: TRBD2
j_gene: TRBJ2-1
abundance: many
v_gene: TRBV28
CDR3nt: TGTGCCAGCAGTTTGCGGGAGAGCTCCTACAATGAGCAGTTCTTC
CDR3aa: CASSLRESSYNEQFF